This paragraph covers one T cell receptor (beta chain) sequence. What this receptor recognizes is not known. It has no much larger one-base neighbor in the sample; base qualities were not kept. This entry belongs to a study of blood T cell repertoires in COVID-19 (dated by TCRdb to between 2020 and 2021). For context, the study as a whole: Samples covering the acute and convalescent phases of COVID-19 were provided by collaborators in the United States, Italy and Spain. The prospective study material was composed of cDNA or gDNA derived from T cells, B-cell-depleted T cells, or PBMCs. The samples were drawn from two sources: the first 160 participants of the ongoing ImmuneRACE study, and fewer than 1,500 subjects contributed by 6 global collaborators. HLA class I and class II types, where available, came from metadata supplied by the sample provider rather than from assay-based typing. The repertoires were released in a freely available public database intended as a resource for research on the immune response to SARS-CoV-2. Sample metadata almost always included a de-identified subject ID, COVID-19 status, age in years and sex. Deeply sampled blood TCRbeta repertoires from subjects exposed to, actively infected with, or recovered from COVID-19 were included in the dataset.

Whole blood was collected in K2EDTA tubes by collaborating institutions according to the institutions' own protocols. Collaborator samples were shipped for TCRbeta analysis as frozen whole blood, isolated PBMCs, or DNA extracted from either sample type. CDR3 length: 15 amino acids, cysteine to phenylalanine. Only CDR3 DNA is held: 45 bases, read in frame from base 1. Between the V and J ends, shortened by 0 bases and 5 bases respectively, the junction contains 14 bases. The germline V gene sets CDR1 to MNHEY and CDR2 to SVGAGI. TCRbeta CDR3 regions were amplified from genomic DNA using the immunoSEQ Assay, a bias-controlled multiplex PCR. Processing in the source paper ran as follows. The number of nucleated cells in each sample was estimated by amplification of reference gene primers within the assay. To quantify the absolute abundance of each unique TCRbeta CDR3 rearrangement, sequence reads were collapsed and filtered. For each sample, productive Simpson clonality was calculated as the square root of Simpson's diversity index across productive rearrangements. TCRdb stores this immuneACCESS table with in-frame sequences only. Part of the clones is absent; in the studies checked, under half of the shortfall reflects unresolved V genes, and no reason is known for the rest. V, J and clone size reflect that table, while D and trimming were determined from the DNA. This sample lists roughly 250,000 clones; 82% were detected once. 4.9% of the sample goes to the ten largest clones.

The investigation overall reported the following: Clinical and demographic metadata were provided uncurated, with the amount varying by source and participant.

This sequence uses TRBV6-5 and TRBJ2-7; TRBD1 is a weak D gene call, 8 bases matching. This TCR derives from a woman older than 75 with active or convalescent COVID-19. Sequenced input: peripheral blood. CDR3 reads: CASSYSQGGFHEQYF. DNA sequence: TGTGCCAGCAGTTACTCACAGGGGGGGTTCCACGAGCAGTACTTC.